Sequencing of this T cell receptor (beta chain) was carried out in a study of T cell responses to AZD1222 COVID-19 vaccine. Findings of the study overall: Increases in Spike-specific TCR breadth and depth were seen after two AZD1222 doses. White British people made up most donors, females outnumbered males, and clonal diversity was possibly underestimated.

A remark on this clone: The antigen is undetermined.

Here immunoSEQ multiplex PCR was the method, and the copy in TCRdb shows in-frame clones only, minus some. The sample contains approximately 140,000 clones, about 90% of which appear only once. This CDR3 is built from 14 residues. Germline V gives CDR1 SGHTA, CDR2 FQGNSA. The V and J ends lost 2 bases and 2 bases respectively, with 9 bases between them. This TCR was recovered from an adult who received the MenACWY meningococcal vaccine as a control. This sequence joins TRBV7-2 and TRBJ1-1, with D possibly TRBD1 on 6 matching bases. The sequenced sample was peripheral blood, obtained 28 days after the second dose of the MenACWY control vaccine. The CDR3 DNA reads as TGTGCCAGCAGCTTACAGGGGACCAACACTGAAGCTTTCTTT. It codes for CASSLQGTNTEAFF. Looking up the rest from reference TRBV7-2 and TRBJ1-1 gives the full variable domain: GAGVSQSPSNKVTEKGKDVELRCDPISGHTALYWYRQSLGQGLEFLIYFQGNSAPDKSGLPSDRFSAERTGGSVSTLTIQRTQQEDSAVYLCASSLQGTNTEAFFGQGTRLTVV.